These T cell receptor beta chains were read from a single sample in a study of blood T cell repertoires in COVID-19. Only in-frame clones appear in the TCRdb table, and some are missing; sequencing was by immunoSEQ multiplex PCR. The table includes about 35,000 clones, 75% to 90% detected once. Sequencing was carried out using peripheral blood. All receptors come from an elderly man with active COVID-19. Both conserved end residues are part of each CDR3. The D gene is left open where the match is weak. The size entry is marked missing in some rows and otherwise reads once, few, many or a size class.

NA	TRBV9	TRBD1	TRBJ1-6	CASSDRDRWDSPLHF
NA	TRBV11-3	TRBD2	TRBJ2-1	CASSLLARGEQFF
NA	TRBV19	TRBD1	TRBJ2-1	CASSIEGTGTYNEQFF
once	TRBV19	NA	TRBJ2-5	CASSIRGAKETQYF
NA	TRBV2	TRBD2	TRBJ2-1	CASSPRGRGAYNEQFF
NA	TRBV3-1/TRBV3-2	TRBD2	TRBJ2-3	CASSRLPGTSGRGRTDTQYF
NA	TRBV5-1	NA	TRBJ2-5	CASSLGPLRETQYF
once	TRBV5-4	TRBD2	TRBJ2-2	CASSLDGTSVPGELFF
once	TRBV18	TRBD2	TRBJ2-1	CASSPASGTYNEQFF
NA	TRBV5-1	TRBD2	TRBJ2-2	CASSLLATNTGELFF
NA	TRBV27	NA	TRBJ1-2	CASTRWGGYGYTF
NA	TRBV11-3	NA	TRBJ2-2	CASSTTVENTGELFF
NA	TRBV5-4	NA	TRBJ2-6	CASTQEVAGANVLTF
few	TRBV7-9	TRBD1	TRBJ2-2	CASSSTEQGVTGELFF
NA	TRBV5-4	NA	TRBJ2-7	CASSPIQGGVSYEQYF
NA	TRBV30	NA	TRBJ1-5	CAWSGLGAQHF
NA	TRBV6-2/TRBV6-3	TRBD2	TRBJ2-1	CASSTAKPTSGRVQFF
NA	TRBV9	TRBD2	TRBJ2-5	CASSRSGASGSRGVETQYF
NA	TRBV2	TRBD2	TRBJ2-5	CASRETSGAETQYF
NA	TRBV28	TRBD1	TRBJ2-2	CASSLFPLTGGNTGELFF
NA	TRBV30	NA	TRBJ1-2	CAWSVAGLGGYTF
once	TRBV4-3	NA	TRBJ1-1	CASSNTGTEAFF
once	TRBV28	TRBD1	TRBJ2-6	CASTTWTGNVLTF
NA	TRBV6-1	NA	TRBJ2-7	CASSGQQGTITAYEQYF
NA	TRBV15	NA	TRBJ2-3	CATSRDQDTITDTQYF
NA	TRBV5-6	NA	TRBJ2-7	CASSLGYSSYEQYF
NA	TRBV5-6	TRBD1	TRBJ1-1	CASSLGGTGLNTEAFF
NA	TRBV9	NA	TRBJ1-2	CASSVGGGQNYGYTF
NA	TRBV4-3	NA	TRBJ1-1	CASSQGFGGLDTEAFF
NA	TRBV7-9	NA	TRBJ2-5	CASTTRDQETQYF
NA	TRBV11-2	TRBD2	TRBJ2-5	CASSLGVAGGETQYF
NA	TRBV28	NA	TRBJ2-2	CASSLSRGRGGELFF
NA	TRBV6-6	NA	TRBJ2-2	CASAGQPANTGELFF
NA	TRBV7-9	NA	TRBJ2-7	CASSLAGAGYEQYF
NA	TRBV5-6	NA	TRBJ2-6	CASSRPGSSGANVLTF
few	TRBV7-8	NA	TRBJ2-7	CASSLEASSYEQYF
once	TRBV6-5	TRBD1	TRBJ1-5	CASSPQGSNQPQHF
few	TRBV28	NA	TRBJ1-3	CASSLTGHLPSGNTIYF
NA	TRBV7-2	NA	TRBJ1-4	CASSRSGAAELFF
NA	TRBV6-6	NA	TRBJ1-1	CASGGTGGTEAFF
NA	TRBV2	NA	TRBJ2-5	CASNRLGETQYF
NA	TRBV5-1	TRBD2	TRBJ2-2	CASSLVAGAVTGELFF
NA	TRBV7-2	NA	TRBJ2-2	CASSLEHRNTGELFF
NA	TRBV10-3	NA	TRBJ2-1	CAIRTDVYLTGTRNEQFF
NA	TRBV11-2	TRBD2	TRBJ2-7	CASSSGGLAGRYYEQYF
NA	TRBV3-1/TRBV3-2	NA	TRBJ2-2	CASSLGQTNTGELFF